A selection of T cell receptor beta chains follows, all from one sample in a study of lymphopenia after photon versus proton radiotherapy. Assay: immunoSEQ multiplex PCR; the TCRdb copy retains only in-frame clones and omits some. The data show under 25,000 clones, with 85% seen just once and over 15% held by the top ten. The specimen was peripheral blood, collected from a patient treated with photon-based radiotherapy. These receptors were taken from a man aged 55 to 70 with pancreatic cancer. CDR3s include the opening cysteine and the closing phenylalanine or tryptophan. D genes are given only for firm matches. Clone size is shown for a subset of rows, as once, few, many or a class of expanded clone.

clone size: once
D gene: NA
V gene: TRBV11-1
J gene: TRBJ1-5
CDR3 protein: CASSLSRNQPQHF
CDR3 DNA: TGTGCCAGCAGCCTCAGCAGGAATCAGCCCCAGCATTTT

clone size: NA
D gene: TRBD2
V gene: TRBV27
J gene: TRBJ2-1
CDR3 protein: CASSRTSGGPRSYNEQFF
CDR3 DNA: TGTGCCAGCAGTCGGACTAGCGGGGGCCCCCGCTCCTACAATGAGCAGTTCTTC

clone size: NA
D gene: TRBD1
V gene: TRBV10-2
J gene: TRBJ2-7
CDR3 protein: CASRYGQGALYEQYF
CDR3 DNA: TGCGCCAGCAGGTATGGACAGGGAGCCCTATACGAGCAGTACTTC

clone size: once
D gene: TRBD2
V gene: TRBV11-1
J gene: TRBJ2-3
CDR3 protein: CASSLAGGTGTDTQYF
CDR3 DNA: TGTGCCAGCAGCTTAGCCGGGGGGACTGGTACAGATACGCAGTATTTT

clone size: NA
D gene: TRBD2
V gene: TRBV19
J gene: TRBJ2-1
CDR3 protein: CASNGGDSYNEQFF
CDR3 DNA: TGTGCCAGTAATGGGGGGGACTCCTACAATGAGCAGTTCTTC

clone size: NA
D gene: NA
V gene: TRBV7-2
J gene: TRBJ2-5
CDR3 protein: CASSPVGTSPQETQYF
CDR3 DNA: TGTGCCAGCAGCCCCGTTGGGACCTCCCCCCAAGAGACCCAGTACTTC

clone size: NA
D gene: NA
V gene: TRBV30
J gene: TRBJ2-7
CDR3 protein: CAWDNYYEQYF
CDR3 DNA: TGTGCCTGGGACAATTACTACGAGCAGTACTTC

clone size: NA
D gene: NA
V gene: TRBV4-2
J gene: TRBJ1-2
CDR3 protein: CASRAIGRLRGYTF
CDR3 DNA: TGTGCCAGCAGGGCGATTGGCCGGCTTCGTGGCTACACCTTC

clone size: NA
D gene: NA
V gene: TRBV7-9
J gene: TRBJ1-1
CDR3 protein: CASSLAGGAEAFF
CDR3 DNA: TGTGCCAGCAGCTTAGCGGGGGGCGCTGAAGCTTTCTTT

clone size: NA
D gene: NA
V gene: TRBV19
J gene: TRBJ1-4
CDR3 protein: CASSIDRTVEKLFF
CDR3 DNA: TGTGCCAGTAGTATAGACCGGACAGTTGAAAAACTGTTTTTT

clone size: once
D gene: NA
V gene: TRBV19
J gene: TRBJ1-6
CDR3 protein: CASSTRDNSPLHF
CDR3 DNA: TGTGCCAGTAGTACCCGGGATAATTCACCCCTCCACTTT

clone size: NA
D gene: NA
V gene: TRBV4-2
J gene: TRBJ1-5
CDR3 protein: CASSQGGYSNQPQHF
CDR3 DNA: TGTGCCAGCAGCCAAGGAGGGTATAGCAATCAGCCCCAGCATTTT

clone size: NA
D gene: NA
V gene: TRBV30
J gene: TRBJ2-1
CDR3 protein: CAWSVWGSGNEQFF
CDR3 DNA: TGTGCCTGGAGTGTATGGGGGTCAGGCAATGAGCAGTTCTTC

clone size: NA
D gene: TRBD1
V gene: TRBV4-3
J gene: TRBJ2-3
CDR3 protein: CASSQRQGKDTQYF
CDR3 DNA: TGCGCCAGCAGCCAGAGACAGGGAAAAGATACGCAGTATTTT

clone size: few
D gene: NA
V gene: TRBV30
J gene: TRBJ1-3
CDR3 protein: CAWSLGGDTIYF
CDR3 DNA: TGTGCCTGGAGTCTCGGGGGGGACACCATATATTTT

clone size: NA
D gene: NA
V gene: TRBV4-2
J gene: TRBJ2-6
CDR3 protein: CASSLENGGANVLTF
CDR3 DNA: TGTGCCAGCAGCCTAGAAAACGGTGGGGCCAACGTCCTGACTTTC

clone size: NA
D gene: NA
V gene: TRBV7-9
J gene: TRBJ2-5
CDR3 protein: CASSLATEGKTQYF
CDR3 DNA: TGTGCCAGCAGCTTAGCCACCGAGGGGAAGACCCAGTACTTC

clone size: NA
D gene: NA
V gene: TRBV2
J gene: TRBJ1-2
CDR3 protein: CASSREGHGYTF
CDR3 DNA: TGTGCCAGCTCTCGGGAAGGCCATGGCTACACCTTC

clone size: NA
D gene: TRBD1
V gene: TRBV30
J gene: TRBJ1-2
CDR3 protein: CAWSVFQGAYGYTF
CDR3 DNA: TGTGCCTGGAGTGTTTTCCAGGGGGCGTATGGCTACACCTTC

clone size: NA
D gene: TRBD1
V gene: TRBV19
J gene: TRBJ1-5
CDR3 protein: CASSPTGGADQPQHF
CDR3 DNA: TGTGCCAGTAGTCCCACAGGGGGCGCGGATCAGCCCCAGCATTTT

clone size: NA
D gene: NA
V gene: TRBV30
J gene: TRBJ2-7
CDR3 protein: CAWRAWGASYEQYF
CDR3 DNA: TGTGCCTGGAGGGCTTGGGGGGCCTCCTACGAGCAGTACTTC

clone size: NA
D gene: TRBD1
V gene: TRBV2
J gene: TRBJ2-7
CDR3 protein: CASSEAPPGTGTYEQYF
CDR3 DNA: TGTGCCAGCAGTGAAGCTCCGCCCGGGACAGGGACCTACGAGCAGTACTTC

clone size: NA
D gene: NA
V gene: TRBV7-2
J gene: TRBJ1-5
CDR3 protein: CASSRVAGPGQPQHF
CDR3 DNA: TGTGCCAGCAGCCGGGTGGCGGGCCCCGGTCAGCCCCAGCATTTT

clone size: NA
D gene: NA
V gene: TRBV5-1
J gene: TRBJ2-3
CDR3 protein: CASSVSGSTDTQYF
CDR3 DNA: TGCGCCAGCAGCGTTAGTGGGAGCACAGATACGCAGTATTTT

clone size: NA
D gene: NA
V gene: TRBV6-5
J gene: TRBJ2-7
CDR3 protein: CASSYGEGGGEQYF
CDR3 DNA: TGTGCCAGCAGTTACGGGGAAGGGGGAGGCGAGCAGTACTTC

clone size: NA
D gene: TRBD1
V gene: TRBV11-1
J gene: TRBJ2-2
CDR3 protein: CASSTDRARTGELFF
CDR3 DNA: TGTGCCAGCAGCACCGACAGGGCCAGGACCGGGGAGCTGTTTTTT

clone size: NA
D gene: TRBD1
V gene: TRBV18
J gene: TRBJ2-3
CDR3 protein: CASSPPVRRGRFFTDTQYF
CDR3 DNA: TGTGCCAGCTCACCACCCGTGCGTAGGGGGCGATTCTTCACAGATACGCAGTATTTT

clone size: NA
D gene: NA
V gene: TRBV2
J gene: TRBJ1-5
CDR3 protein: CASTLGSRPQHF
CDR3 DNA: TGTGCCAGCACCTTAGGGAGCAGGCCCCAGCATTTT

clone size: NA
D gene: TRBD2
V gene: TRBV19
J gene: TRBJ2-2
CDR3 protein: CASSRTLAGANTGELFF
CDR3 DNA: TGTGCCAGTAGTCGTACTTTAGCGGGGGCGAACACCGGGGAGCTGTTTTTT

clone size: once
D gene: TRBD1
V gene: TRBV7-2
J gene: TRBJ2-2
CDR3 protein: CASSRQGAVPGELFF
CDR3 DNA: TGTGCCAGCAGCCGACAGGGGGCTGTTCCCGGGGAGCTGTTTTTT

clone size: NA
D gene: NA
V gene: TRBV18
J gene: TRBJ2-1
CDR3 protein: CASSKGGSYNEQFF
CDR3 DNA: TGTGCCAGCTCGAAGGGGGGGTCTTACAATGAGCAGTTCTTC

clone size: NA
D gene: NA
V gene: TRBV9
J gene: TRBJ2-2
CDR3 protein: CASAGVNTGELFF
CDR3 DNA: TGTGCCAGCGCAGGGGTGAACACCGGGGAGCTGTTTTTT

clone size: NA
D gene: NA
V gene: TRBV7-9
J gene: TRBJ1-5
CDR3 protein: CASSLPGSYQPQHF
CDR3 DNA: TGTGCCAGCAGCTTACCGGGTTCGTATCAGCCCCAGCATTTT

clone size: few
D gene: TRBD2
V gene: TRBV5-1
J gene: TRBJ2-5
CDR3 protein: CASSFLAGEETQYF
CDR3 DNA: TGCGCCAGCAGCTTTTTAGCGGGGGAGGAGACCCAGTACTTC

clone size: NA
D gene: TRBD1
V gene: TRBV2
J gene: TRBJ2-7
CDR3 protein: CASSVGTGVTYEQYF
CDR3 DNA: TGTGCCAGCAGTGTTGGGACAGGGGTTACCTACGAGCAGTACTTC

clone size: NA
D gene: TRBD2
V gene: TRBV5-1
J gene: TRBJ2-1
CDR3 protein: CASVGQAGGYNEQFF
CDR3 DNA: TGCGCCAGCGTTGGACAAGCGGGGGGCTACAATGAGCAGTTCTTC

clone size: NA
D gene: TRBD1
V gene: TRBV28
J gene: TRBJ1-2
CDR3 protein: CASSSPGQGYGYTF
CDR3 DNA: TGTGCCAGCAGCTCCCCGGGACAGGGTTATGGCTACACCTTC

clone size: NA
D gene: NA
V gene: TRBV5-6
J gene: TRBJ1-1
CDR3 protein: CASSVARGPGMNTEAFF
CDR3 DNA: TGTGCCAGCAGCGTTGCGCGGGGGCCGGGCATGAACACTGAAGCTTTCTTT

clone size: few
D gene: NA
V gene: TRBV5-4
J gene: TRBJ2-1
CDR3 protein: CASSRGQESYNEQFF
CDR3 DNA: TGTGCCAGCAGCCGAGGGCAGGAGTCCTACAATGAGCAGTTCTTC

clone size: once
D gene: TRBD1
V gene: TRBV6-5
J gene: TRBJ1-2
CDR3 protein: CASRQDRGLNYGYTF
CDR3 DNA: TGTGCCAGCAGGCAAGACAGGGGGCTTAACTATGGCTACACCTTC

clone size: NA
D gene: TRBD2
V gene: TRBV4-1
J gene: TRBJ2-4
CDR3 protein: CASRIAGGLSNIQYF
CDR3 DNA: TGCGCCAGCAGGATAGCGGGGGGGCTTTCAAACATTCAGTACTTC

clone size: NA
D gene: NA
V gene: TRBV5-8
J gene: TRBJ1-3
CDR3 protein: CASSSWAGTYYSGNTIYF
CDR3 DNA: TGTGCCAGCAGCTCTTGGGCCGGGACATACTACTCTGGAAACACCATATATTTT

clone size: NA
D gene: TRBD2
V gene: TRBV7-9
J gene: TRBJ2-3
CDR3 protein: CASSLTSGVRDTQYF
CDR3 DNA: TGTGCCAGCAGCTTAACTAGCGGGGTAAGAGATACGCAGTATTTT

clone size: NA
D gene: NA
V gene: TRBV5-1
J gene: TRBJ2-6
CDR3 protein: CASSLVGRASGANVLTF
CDR3 DNA: TGCGCCAGCAGCTTGGTAGGCAGGGCCTCTGGGGCCAACGTCCTGACTTTC

clone size: NA
D gene: NA
V gene: TRBV7-9
J gene: TRBJ1-3
CDR3 protein: CASSLGVPGNTIYF
CDR3 DNA: TGTGCCAGCAGCTTAGGGGTTCCCGGAAACACCATATATTTT

clone size: NA
D gene: NA
V gene: TRBV5-4
J gene: TRBJ2-7
CDR3 protein: CASSFGYLEQYF
CDR3 DNA: TGTGCCAGCAGCTTTGGGTACCTAGAGCAGTACTTC

clone size: NA
D gene: NA
V gene: TRBV7-9
J gene: TRBJ2-5
CDR3 protein: CASSLPAGKQETQYF
CDR3 DNA: TGTGCCAGCAGCCTGCCCGCAGGGAAACAAGAGACCCAGTACTTC

clone size: NA
D gene: NA
V gene: TRBV10-3
J gene: TRBJ1-4
CDR3 protein: CAISDDGPNEKLFF
CDR3 DNA: TGTGCCATCAGTGACGACGGTCCTAATGAAAAACTGTTTTTT

clone size: NA
D gene: NA
V gene: TRBV27
J gene: TRBJ1-2
CDR3 protein: CASRSGSYYGYTF
CDR3 DNA: TGTGCCAGCAGGTCAGGGTCCTACTATGGCTACACCTTC

clone size: NA
D gene: NA
V gene: TRBV11-2
J gene: TRBJ1-3
CDR3 protein: CASSLDRSSGNTIYF
CDR3 DNA: TGTGCCAGCAGCTTAGATCGAAGCTCTGGAAACACCATATATTTT

clone size: few
D gene: NA
V gene: TRBV7-2
J gene: TRBJ2-1
CDR3 protein: CASSLGSGDKGEQFF
CDR3 DNA: TGTGCCAGCAGCTTGGGGAGCGGGGACAAAGGCGAGCAGTTCTTC

clone size: NA
D gene: NA
V gene: TRBV15
J gene: TRBJ2-1
CDR3 protein: CATSRDRGATTYNEQFF
CDR3 DNA: TGTGCCACCAGCAGAGATCGGGGGGCTACAACCTACAATGAGCAGTTCTTC

clone size: once
D gene: NA
V gene: TRBV5-1
J gene: TRBJ2-3
CDR3 protein: CASSSQGSDTQYF
CDR3 DNA: TGCGCCAGCAGCTCACAGGGATCCGATACGCAGTATTTT

clone size: NA
D gene: NA
V gene: TRBV27
J gene: TRBJ2-4
CDR3 protein: CASSSAPGTPQYF
CDR3 DNA: TGTGCCAGCAGTTCCGCCCCCGGGACACCTCAGTACTTC

clone size: once
D gene: TRBD1
V gene: TRBV28
J gene: TRBJ1-1
CDR3 protein: CASSLETGYTEAFF
CDR3 DNA: TGTGCCAGCAGTTTGGAGACAGGGTACACTGAAGCTTTCTTT

clone size: once
D gene: TRBD1
V gene: TRBV5-1
J gene: TRBJ2-7
CDR3 protein: CASSSSGTGGDEQYF
CDR3 DNA: TGCGCCAGCAGCTCCTCCGGGACAGGGGGAGACGAGCAGTACTTC

clone size: NA
D gene: NA
V gene: TRBV13
J gene: TRBJ2-1
CDR3 protein: CASSFRGHEQFF
CDR3 DNA: TGTGCCAGCAGCTTCAGAGGGCATGAGCAGTTCTTC